Listed below are T cell receptor beta chains from one sample, sequenced in a study of blood T cell repertoires in COVID-19. Profiled with immunoSEQ multiplex PCR; TCRdb holds only in-frame clones, not every one. The data contain under 150,000 clones, about 91% of them singletons. The sample consisted of peripheral blood. The receptor source for this set is a human donor in a cohort sampled during active COVID-19. The CDR3 runs from the conserved cysteine through the conserved F or W.

>TRBJ1-3|TRBV5-5
CASSLGGGAHYSGNTIYF
>TRBJ2-6|TRBV19
CASSIAGSPGANVLTF
>TRBJ2-7|TRBV13
CASSLTGAGEQYF
>TRBJ1-5|TRBV9
CASSVVGDGTSPQRF
>TRBJ1-3|TRBV3-1/TRBV3-2
CASSQDGTGGTGNTIYF
>TRBJ2-2|TRBV6-5
CASAQGGTGELFF
>TRBJ1-1|TRBV27
CASSLGRVDTEAFF
>TRBJ2-7|TRBV5-1
CASSHSQGSYEQYF
>TRBJ2-2|TRBV3-1/TRBV3-2
CASSPTGELFF
>TRBJ2-3|TRBV9
CASSAPGGRTDTQYF
>TRBJ1-1|TRBV3-1/TRBV3-2
CASSQAGTEAFF
>TRBJ2-5|TRBV7-9
CASSSTDSHQQETQYF
>TRBJ1-2|TRBV30
CAWSVGRNYGYTF
>TRBJ1-1|TRBV3-1/TRBV3-2
CASSQDRGRAFF
>TRBJ1-6|TRBV6-5
CASRPDRGRGSPLHF
>TRBJ2-1|TRBV5-5
CASSLVLAPSYNEQFF
>TRBJ1-5|TRBV6-5
CASRLQGSNQPQHF
>TRBJ1-6|TRBV3-1/TRBV3-2
CASSPGHLNSPLHF
>TRBJ1-3|TRBV7-8
CASSLTPPGQGSTIYF
>TRBJ1-1|TRBV27
CASSLATATNTEAFF
>TRBJ1-5|TRBV15
CATSWTGGMKQPQHF
>TRBJ2-5|TRBV4-2
CASSQEELKVGGTQYF
>TRBJ2-7|TRBV19
CASSTGLGWYF
>TRBJ1-2|TRBV5-1
CASSPGTASRNYGYTF
>TRBJ2-2|TRBV11-3
CASSLARAGELFF
>TRBJ2-1|TRBV7-9
CASSTLGLGQGASYNEQFF
>TRBJ1-2|TRBV19
CASSPRTGISYGYTF
>TRBJ1-3|TRBV3-1/TRBV3-2
CASSQGPGSGNTIYF
>TRBJ1-2|TRBV2
CATNQGGYGYTF
>TRBJ2-5|TRBV25-1
CASSAYRTGRETQYF
>TRBJ2-7|TRBV6-5
CASTLYEQYF
>TRBJ2-7|TRBV7-5
CVRARGYEQYF
>TRBJ1-4|TRBV7-9
CASSLSDKNEKLFF
>TRBJ1-2|TRBV20-1
CSASFLGLNYGYTF
>TRBJ1-1|TRBV5-6
CASSQTGLSTEAFF
>TRBJ1-1|TRBV15
CATSRGVGTGGTEAFF
>TRBJ2-1|TRBV5-1
CASSSGQGADEQFF
>TRBJ1-1|TRBV6-2/TRBV6-3
CASSFRVRRTEAFF
>TRBJ1-5|TRBV2
CASTLHQVNQPQHF
>TRBJ1-6|TRBV4-2
CASSERGGNTPNSPLHF
>TRBJ2-5|TRBV24-1
CATSDASGYQETQYF
>TRBJ1-3|TRBV6-5
CASSRDRAGNTIYF
>TRBJ1-2|TRBV6-5
CASSYGQEALYGYTF
>TRBJ1-1|TRBV7-6
CASSLEAGGGRYTEAFF
>TRBJ1-2|TRBV4-3
CASSQGHGQDNYGYTF
>TRBJ1-1|TRBV7-3
CASSLVGANTEAFF
>TRBJ2-1|TRBV4-1
CASSQDRVAPGQGTSYNEQFF
>TRBJ1-4|TRBV4-1
CASSPMGLGEKKLFF
>TRBJ2-7|TRBV7-9
CASSLGVGGSYEQYF
>TRBJ1-6|TRBV27
CASRIQGSSYNSPLHF
>TRBJ2-3|TRBV14
CASSQGGQGGLFTPSTDTQYF
>TRBJ2-1|TRBV9
CASSAGGASYNEQFF
>TRBJ2-2|TRBV4-1
CASSPVGREGTGELFF
>TRBJ2-3|TRBV3-1/TRBV3-2
CASSQTSSGARGTQYF
>TRBJ2-1|TRBV5-1
CASSLSLAGPNEQFF
>TRBJ1-1|TRBV5-4
CASSVISGSEAFF
>TRBJ1-3|TRBV7-9
CASSPSGLPKPGNTIYF
>TRBJ1-4|TRBV10-1
CASRPDSRHEKLFF
>TRBJ1-1|TRBV4-2
CASSQGERTEAFF
>TRBJ2-2|TRBV3-1/TRBV3-2
CASKLAGGGTGELFF